What follows are 23 T cell receptor beta chains derived from one specimen sequenced in a study of graft-versus-host responses after intestinal transplantation. Profiled with immunoSEQ multiplex PCR; TCRdb holds only in-frame clones, not every one. The data show about 8,600 clones, with 30% to 40% seen just once and about 4.7% held by the top ten. This material consisted of alloreactive CD4+ T cells from a mixed lymphocyte reaction culture, taken before intestinal transplant. Subset denoted: CFSE-low proliferating T cells sorted from roughly six-day pre-transplant mixed lymphocyte reaction (GvH or HvG direction). The receptors come from a human patient who received an intestinal transplant.

This clone was seen a few times. The CDR3 nucleotides read TGTGCCAGCAGCGCGACTAGCGGGACTTACAATGAGCAGTTCTTC. Amino acid sequence: CASSATSGTYNEQFF. The chain joins TRBV2 to TRBJ2-1; 11 bases agree with TRBD2. This CDR3 is 15 amino acids long. The trim removed 6 bases at V and 4 bases at J, leaving 5 bases unmatched. CDR1 SNHLY and CDR2 FYNNEI come from the germline V gene.

The chain combines TRBV30 with TRBJ1-2; D is uncertain. In germline, CDR1 is GTSNPN, CDR2 SVGIG (reference sequence). Trimming removed 3 bases at V and 3 bases at J, with 11 bases between. This CDR3 spans 13 amino acids. CDR3: CAWRTAVYYGYTF. Here the CDR3 DNA reads TGTGCCTGGAGAACAGCGGTCTACTATGGCTACACCTTC.

The V and J genes are TRBV10-3 and TRBJ2-1; 8 positions match TRBD2. The J segment lost 5 bases and the V segment lost 4 bases, leaving 10 bases of the junction unmatched. From germline, CDR1 is ENHRY and CDR2 SYGVKD. There are 16 residues in the CDR3. The CDR3 nucleotides read TGTGCCATCAGTGCGCCCCCAGCGGGGGTTAACAATGAGCAGTTCTTC. Encoded protein: CAISAPPAGVNNEQFF.

The sample holds a few counts of this clone. J is TRBJ2-3 and V is TRBV10-3; D possibly corresponds to TRBD2 (5 bases). Germline V gene sequence: CDR1 ENHRY, CDR2 SYGVKD. The ends were cut back, 3 bases at V and 2 bases at J, with 18 bases in the middle. CDR3 size: 17 residues. The CDR3 nucleotides read TGTGCCATCAGTGAAGGTGGTCGGGGTAAAACCACAGATACGCAGTATTTT. Amino acid sequence: CAISEGGRGKTTDTQYF.

The table lists this clone with a few counts. The rearrangement uses TRBV5-6 and TRBJ2-6; D possibly corresponds to TRBD1 (6 bases). The V gene lost 0 bases and the J gene lost 12 bases, with 7 bases spanning the gap. Germline V gene data show CDR1 as SGHDT and CDR2 as YYEEEE. The CDR3 runs to 12 residues. The CDR3 sequence is CASSLGQAVLTF. CDR3 coding DNA: TGTGCCAGCAGCTTGGGACAGGCCGTCCTGACTTTC.

This clone qualifies as medium-sized (0.01 to 0.1%). The chain carries TRBV19 and TRBJ2-2, with 8 bases fitting TRBD1. Germline CDR1 and CDR2: LNHDA and SQIVND (reference sequence). The CDR3 runs 17 residues. J was trimmed by 1 base and V by 4 bases; bases with no gene match: 8. The CDR3 DNA reads TGTGCCAGTAGTAGATCCCAGGGGGCGCGGAACACCGGGGAGCTGTTTTTT. Protein: CASSRSQGARNTGELFF.

By proportion, this clone is medium-sized. The chain links TRBV6-5 to TRBJ1-5; D not certain. This CDR3 spans 12 amino acids. Germline loops: CDR1 MNHEY, CDR2 SVGAGI. The ends were cut back, 4 bases at V and 4 bases at J, with 5 bases in the middle. The CDR3 reads CASSFLNQPQHF. The CDR3 DNA follows: TGTGCCAGCAGTTTCCTAAATCAGCCCCAGCATTTT.

This clone was observed a few times. The rearrangement joins TRBV7-3 to TRBJ1-3; D gene uncertain. This CDR3 spans 14 amino acids. The germline V and J ends were trimmed by 6 bases and 2 bases, with 11 bases remaining between them. Germline V gives CDR1 SGHTA, CDR2 FQGTGA. The CDR3 DNA reads TGTGCCAGCAGTCTGGTGGGAGCTGGAAACACCATATATTTT. It encodes CASSLVGAGNTIYF.

This rearrangement joins TRBV7-8 to TRBJ2-2, with TRBD1 matching over 7 bases. V shed 5 bases and J 2 bases; nucleotides not matched to a gene: 8. The CDR3 has 16 residues. Germline loops: CDR1 SGHVS, CDR2 FQNEAQ. In DNA, the CDR3 is TGTGCCAGCAGCCCTAGGACAGGTGGAAACACCGGGGAGCTGTTTTTT. Encoded protein: CASSPRTGGNTGELFF.

This clone was seen more than once but under ten times. The CDR3 DNA is TGCGCCAGCAGCTTGGGCCAGCTAGTTCCCTACGAGCAGTACTTC. It encodes CASSLGQLVPYEQYF. The chain joins TRBV5-1 to TRBJ2-7; no clear D gene. The CDR3 loop spans 15 amino acids. The V gene lost 0 bases and the J gene lost 2 bases, with 12 bases spanning the gap. Germline CDR1 reads SGHRS; CDR2 reads YFSETQ.

This clone was seen more than once but under ten times. The rearrangement links TRBV27 to TRBJ1-2; D may be TRBD1 (6 bases). V lost 7 bases and J 6 bases, leaving 15 bases between the germline ends. The germline V gene encodes CDR1 MNHEY and CDR2 SMNVEV (reference sequence). CDR3 length: 13 residues. DNA of the CDR3: TGTGCCAGCATTCCGACAGGAGTAGATGGCTACACCTTC. It specifies CASIPTGVDGYTF.

This clone is categorized as medium-sized. The chain is built from TRBV7-6 and TRBJ1-4, with TRBD1 as a possible D gene (6 bases). CDR1 and CDR2 (germline): SGHVS, FNYEAQ. V was trimmed by 5 bases and J by 14 bases, leaving 18 bases between them. The CDR3 covers 13 residues. The CDR3 bases are TGTGCCAGCAGCCATCTTTCTACGGGACATCTGTTTTTT. Amino acid sequence: CASSHLSTGHLFF.

This clone was counted between two and nine times. The rearrangement joins TRBV30 to TRBJ2-1, with no clear D. Trimming left V 1 base short and J 0 bases short, with 10 bases between. The CDR3 totals 15 residues. Germline V lookup: CDR1 GTSNPN, CDR2 SVGIG (reference sequence). For the CDR3, the DNA is TGTGCCTGGAGTGAATTCCCATTCTCCTACAATGAGCAGTTCTTC. Translating gives CAWSEFPFSYNEQFF.

J is TRBJ2-5 and V is TRBV4-1; D is possibly TRBD1 (7 bases). Trimming stripped 1 base from V and 6 bases from J, with 21 bases between. Per the germline V gene, CDR1 is MGHRA and CDR2 is YSYEKL. The CDR3 extends over 17 amino acids. Here the CDR3 DNA reads TGCGCCAGCAGCCAAGTTGGGAGGACAGGAATTAGAAAGACCCAGTACTTC. It encodes CASSQVGRTGIRKTQYF.

The V gene is TRBV7-9, the J gene TRBJ1-2; tentative D call: TRBD1 (5 bases). Germline CDR1 and CDR2: SEHNR and FQNEAQ (reference sequence). The CDR3 contains 13 residues. V was shortened by 2 bases and J by 8 bases, with 12 bases between the two germline ends. The CDR3 loop is CASSLQGLGGYTF. For the CDR3, the DNA is TGTGCCAGCAGCTTACAGGGTTTGGGGGGCTACACCTTC.

The J gene is TRBJ2-2, the V gene TRBV19; 9 bases are shared with TRBD2. V shed 3 bases, J shed 3 bases, and the junction held 2 bases outside the gene matches. This CDR3 is built from 15 residues. Germline V gene sequence: CDR1 LNHDA, CDR2 SQIVND (reference sequence). The chain's CDR3 is CASSILAGHTGELFF. DNA of the CDR3: TGTGCCAGTAGTATCCTAGCGGGGCACACCGGGGAGCTGTTTTTT.

Only a few counts were recorded for this clone. Germline and junction disagree at one end, which may indicate a read error. The chain recombines TRBV4-1 with TRBJ1-2; D possibly corresponds to TRBD1 (5 bases). Germline CDR1 and CDR2: MGHRA and YSYEKL. This CDR3 comprises 15 residues. Written as DNA, the CDR3 is TGTGCCAGCAGCCAAGTACAGGCAGGGAGGAATGGCTACACCTTC. It encodes CASSQVQAGRNGYTF.

This clone appeared a few times. V is TRBV30 and J is TRBJ2-7, with D maybe TRBD2 (6 bases). V was trimmed by 0 bases and J by 2 bases, leaving 11 bases between them. CDR1 is GTSNPN, CDR2 SVGIG, per germline (reference sequence). This CDR3 region has 14 residues. The CDR3 region has the DNA TGTGCCTGGAGTGTTGGAGGGGTCGCCTACGAGCAGTACTTC. Protein: CAWSVGGVAYEQYF.

V gene TRBV28 combines with J gene TRBJ2-7; TRBD2 agrees at 8 bases. Germline V gene lookup returns CDR1 MDHEN and CDR2 SYDVKM. The CDR3 is 14 amino acids. The J segment lost 6 bases and the V segment lost 5 bases, leaving 9 bases of the junction unmatched. This chain's CDR3 is CASSPLAGGSEQYF. The CDR3 nucleotides read TGTGCCAGCAGTCCCCTGGCGGGGGGAAGCGAGCAGTACTTC.

The chain combines TRBV10-2 with TRBJ2-2; perhaps TRBD2 as D (5 bases). This CDR3 region has 14 residues. The germline V gene has CDR1 WSHSY and CDR2 SAAADI. Trimming took 7 bases from V and 8 from J, leaving 17 bases between them. The CDR3 DNA reads TGCGCCAGCAAAAGAAGACTTGGGGAGGGGGAGCTGTTTTTT. It codes for CASKRRLGEGELFF.

This chain uses TRBV29-1 with TRBJ2-3, with TRBD2 identical over 14 bases. The junction had 9 bases not matched to a gene; V was cut back by 7 bases and J by 6 bases. The CDR3 spans 15 residues. CDR1 is SQVTM and CDR2 is ANQGSEA in the germline V gene. The CDR3 sequence: CSAARTSGRRDTQYF. The CDR3 DNA follows: TGCAGCGCCGCGAGGACTAGCGGGAGGAGGGATACGCAGTATTTT.

This sequence joins TRBV30 and TRBJ1-4; TRBD1 is a possible D gene (6 bases). The CDR3 runs 13 residues. From germline, CDR1 is GTSNPN and CDR2 SVGIG (reference sequence). V was cut by 3 bases and J by 8 bases, with 13 bases left in between. The CDR3 sequence: CAWRIRTDEKLFF. The CDR3 DNA reads TGTGCCTGGAGAATACGGACAGACGAAAAACTGTTTTTT.

The CDR3 DNA reads as TGTGCCAGCAGGTCCGGGACAGGGGGCCCTCAGCCCCAGCATTTT. It codes for CASRSGTGGPQPQHF. J is TRBJ1-5 and V is TRBV6-1; the match to TRBD1 covers 12 bases. Germline lookup yields CDR1 MNHNS and CDR2 SASEGT. The CDR3 sequence is 15 residues long. Unmatched junction bases numbered 6, after V lost 6 bases and J lost 6 bases.